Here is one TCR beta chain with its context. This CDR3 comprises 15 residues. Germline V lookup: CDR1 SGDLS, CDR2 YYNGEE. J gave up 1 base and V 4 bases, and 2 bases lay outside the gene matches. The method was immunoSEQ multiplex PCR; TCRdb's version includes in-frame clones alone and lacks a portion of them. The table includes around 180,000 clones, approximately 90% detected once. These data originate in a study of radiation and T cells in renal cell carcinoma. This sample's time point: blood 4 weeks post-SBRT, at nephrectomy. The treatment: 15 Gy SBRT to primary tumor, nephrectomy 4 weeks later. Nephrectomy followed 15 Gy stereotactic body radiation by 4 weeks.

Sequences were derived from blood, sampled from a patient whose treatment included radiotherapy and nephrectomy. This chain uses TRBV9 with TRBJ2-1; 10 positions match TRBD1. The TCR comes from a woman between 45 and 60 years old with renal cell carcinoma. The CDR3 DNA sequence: TGTGCCAGCAGCCCGGGACAGGGGTCCTACAATGAGCAGTTCTTC. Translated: CASSPGQGSYNEQFF. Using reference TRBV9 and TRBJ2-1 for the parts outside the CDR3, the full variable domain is DSGVTQTPKHLITATGQRVTLRCSPRSGDLSVYWYQQSLDQGLQFLIQYYNGEERAKGNILERFSAQQFPDLHSELNLSSLELGDSALYFCASSPGQGSYNEQFFGPGTRLTVL.